The present entry profiles one TCR beta chain with its context. Its antigen is unknown. This sample was included in a study of a mutant IDH1 vaccine in newly diagnosed glioma. The data were produced by immunoSEQ multiplex PCR, yet TCRdb's version contains in-frame clones alone and is incomplete. Of tens of thousands of clones listed, roughly four fifths are singletons. Documented time point: week 47, end of study. In every dose of vaccine, 300 ug of mutant IDH1 20-mer peptide was given alongside topical imiquimod. The CDR3 length is 13 residues. CDR1 is SQVTM, CDR2 ANQGSEA, per germline. V gave up 5 bases and J gave up 0 bases, with 10 bases separating them.

The source is a woman between 45 and 60 years old with glioma. Source: PBMCs, taken from a glioma patient whose treatment included an IDH1 peptide vaccine. This sequence joins TRBV29-1 and TRBJ1-1, with D possibly TRBD1 on 5 matching bases. CDR3 nucleotides: TGCAGCGTTTCGGGACGGTTGAACACTGAAGCTTTCTTT. This sequence encodes CSVSGRLNTEAFF.